This entry lists 11 T cell receptor beta chains sequenced from one sample in a study of OX40 agonist ivuxolimab in advanced cancers. Only in-frame clones appear in the TCRdb table, and some are missing; sequencing was by immunoSEQ multiplex PCR. The table has around 64,000 clones, around 90% seen once; the top ten hold under 1.5%. The source material was CD4+ or CD8+ T cells sorted from blood, sampled in a trial of the OX40 agonist ivuxolimab. These TCRs come from an adult with an advanced solid tumor such as melanoma, head and neck, liver or kidney cancer.

Only one count was recorded for this clone. The V gene is TRBV6-6, the J gene TRBJ1-1, with D hard to call. CDR1 is MNHNY and CDR2 is SVGAGI in the germline V gene (reference sequence). Deletions cut 5 bases from V and 2 bases from J, with 12 bases between. CDR3 length equals 14 residues. CDR3 residues: CASSPDSSNTEAFF. For the CDR3, the DNA is TGTGCCAGCAGTCCCGATTCAAGCAACACTGAAGCTTTCTTT.

The genes are TRBV28 and TRBJ1-4; D gene unclear. V was pared by 9 bases and J by 0 bases, with 2 bases between. The CDR3 extends over 11 amino acids. Germline V gives CDR1 MDHEN, CDR2 SYDVKM. CDR3: CASATNEKLFF. In DNA form, the CDR3 reads TGTGCCAGTGCAACTAATGAAAAACTGTTTTTT.

This chain joins TRBV10-3 and TRBJ2-3; 11 bases line up with TRBD1. V shed 3 bases, J shed 3 bases, and the junction held 5 bases outside the gene matches. CDR1 ENHRY and CDR2 SYGVKD come from the germline V gene. This CDR3 is built from 16 residues. CDR3 sequence reads: CAISDPGQGATDTQYF. CDR3 bases: TGTGCCATCAGTGATCCAGGACAGGGGGCAACAGATACGCAGTATTTT.

The chain combines TRBV7-2 with TRBJ1-4; D is perhaps TRBD1 (6 bases). Trimming cost V 1 base and J 2 bases, with 11 bases left between them. The germline V gene has CDR1 SGHTA and CDR2 FQGNSA. The CDR3 is 16 amino acids. Here the CDR3 DNA reads TGTGCCAGCAGCTTAGAGAACAGGGTGACTAATGAAAAACTGTTTTTT. Translated: CASSLENRVTNEKLFF.

The chain carries TRBV5-5 and TRBJ1-2, with a tentative D call TRBD1 (5 bases). Germline V gene lookup returns CDR1 SGHKS and CDR2 YYEKEE (reference sequence). Trimming took off 5 bases at V and 4 bases at J, with 18 bases between the two ends. This CDR3 is 15 amino acids long. The CDR3 bases are TGTGCCAGCAGTCGCCCCAGGGATTCAGCCTATGGCTACACCTTC. Translation: CASSRPRDSAYGYTF. Based on the CDR3 plus reference TRBV5-5 and TRBJ1-2, the full variable domain is DAGVTQSPTHLIKTRGQQVTLRCSPISGHKSVSWYQQVLGQGPQFIFQYYEKEERGRGNFPDRFSARQFPNYSSELNVNALLLGDSALYLCASSRPRDSAYGYTFGSGTRLTVV.

The rearrangement uses TRBV5-1 and TRBJ2-1; TRBD2 aligns across 10 bases. Germline V CDR1 and CDR2: SGHRS, YFSETQ. The CDR3 length is 16 residues. Trimming at V came to 0 bases and at J to 9 bases, leaving 9 bases not matched to a gene. For the CDR3, the DNA is TGCGCCAGCAGCTTGGGAGCTAGCGGGGGAGTGAGTGAGCAGTTCTTC. This sequence encodes CASSLGASGGVSEQFF.

This clone was seen just once. The chain joins TRBV28 to TRBJ2-1, with 10 positions matching TRBD1. Germline V gene data show CDR1 as MDHEN and CDR2 as SYDVKM. V shed 1 base and J 2 bases; nucleotides not matched to a gene: 2. CDR3 length equals 16 residues. The CDR3 DNA sequence: TGTGCCAGCAGTTTATCCGGGACAGGGGCCTACAATGAGCAGTTCTTC. Its protein product is CASSLSGTGAYNEQFF.

The chain is built from TRBV6-6 and TRBJ2-7; a weak D match, TRBD1 (7 bases). Germline V CDR1 and CDR2: MNHNY, SVGAGI (reference sequence). This CDR3 comprises 13 residues. V was cut by 2 bases and J by 7 bases, with 12 bases left in between. CDR3 residues: CASSYGQGGEQYF. CDR3 sequence (DNA): TGTGCCAGCAGTTACGGGCAGGGGGGTGAGCAGTACTTC.

DNA for the CDR3: TGTGCCACCAGCAGAGATCGTGGGAACTCTGGAAACACCATATATTTT. Translating it yields CATSRDRGNSGNTIYF. J is TRBJ1-3 and V is TRBV15; D gene ambiguous. V dropped 0 bases and J dropped 0 bases, with 9 bases sitting between them. The CDR3 runs to 16 residues. The germline CDR1 and CDR2 sequences are LNHNV and YYDKDF (reference sequence).

V and J are TRBV9 and TRBJ1-3, with D perhaps matching TRBD1 (5 bases). Trimming removed 0 bases from V and 0 bases from J, with 10 bases in between. Germline V lookup: CDR1 SGDLS, CDR2 YYNGEE. CDR3 size: 16 residues. This CDR3 reads CASSVGRGVSGNTIYF. The CDR3 DNA follows: TGTGCCAGCAGCGTAGGAAGAGGGGTCTCTGGAAACACCATATATTTT.

The J gene is TRBJ1-4, the V gene TRBV19; TRBD1 is a possible D gene (5 bases). This CDR3 comprises 15 residues. The germline V gene encodes CDR1 LNHDA and CDR2 SQIVND (reference sequence). V was pared by 9 bases and J by 3 bases, with 17 bases between. In DNA form, the CDR3 reads TGTGCCAGCCAGAGGCCAGGGACCTCTAATGAAAAACTGTTTTTT. This sequence encodes CASQRPGTSNEKLFF.